This TCR beta chain was identified during a study of blood T cell repertoires in COVID-19 (dated by TCRdb to the early 2020s). Background on the whole study: The collaborator samples originated in the United States, Italy and Spain and spanned the acute and convalescent phases of COVID-19. The material from the prospective study consisted of cDNA or gDNA derived from T cells, B-cell-depleted T cells, or PBMCs. Subjects who had been exposed to COVID-19, were actively infected with it, or had recovered from it provided the deeply sampled blood TCRbeta repertoires that made up the dataset. The samples were drawn from two sources: the first 160 participants of the ongoing ImmuneRACE study, and about 1,300 subjects contributed by 6 global collaborators. The repertoires were released in a freely available public database meant as a resource for research on the immune response to SARS-CoV-2. Where available, HLA class I and class II types were taken from metadata supplied by the sample provider and were not determined by assay-based typing. A de-identified subject ID, COVID-19 status, age in years and sex were almost always included in the sample metadata. Overall study results and their limits: The quantity of clinical and demographic metadata differed by source and by participant and was supplied without curation.

The junction shows trimming of 5 bases on V and 4 bases on J, and the gene matches do not reach 5 bases of it. CDR1 is given as SGHAT and CDR2 as FQDESV, both from the germline V gene (reference sequence). From the cysteine through the phenylalanine, the CDR3 covers 15 amino acids. Only the CDR3 DNA is retained, 45 bases long and in frame from the first base. TCRbeta CDR3 regions were amplified from genomic DNA using the immunoSEQ Assay, a bias-controlled multiplex PCR. Turning to the authors' computational methods: Within the assay, amplification of reference gene primers was used to estimate how many nucleated cells each sample contained. Sequence reads were collapsed and filtered to measure the absolute abundance of every unique TCRbeta CDR3 rearrangement. For each sample, productive Simpson clonality was calculated by taking the square root of Simpson's diversity index across productive rearrangements. TCRdb obtained this table from immuneACCESS and retained in-frame rearrangements with V and J assigned. These tables miss some clones; where compared with another copy, unresolved V genes account for less than half of the shortfall, and the remainder is unexplained. V and J calls and clone size are those listed in that table; D and trimming were worked out from the DNA. For this sample there are around 320,000 clones; 90% appear just once. The biggest ten clones account for 3.5% to 4.5% of the sample.

In the prospective study, participants were 18 to 89 years old, resided in about two dozen geographic areas of the United States, and were enrolled through a virtual design. In the prospective study, cohorts were assigned on the basis of participant-reported clinical history obtained from a screening survey and a study questionnaire. In the prospective study, mobile phlebotomists collected whole blood, serum and a nasopharyngeal or oropharyngeal swab from each participant. Participants in the prospective study had the option to provide additional blood draws and questionnaires over a roughly 2-month period. Prospective study blood samples were shipped either frozen or at room temperature before DNA extraction. About this clone: What antigen it recognizes has not been identified. No per-base quality is available; no much larger clone lies one base away.

The origin of this receptor is a young woman with acute COVID-19. The sample consisted of PBMCs or T cells enriched from blood (not recorded which). The rearranged chain carries TRBV11-1 and TRBJ2-2; TRBD1 fits 9 bases in the junction. In nucleotides, the sequence is TGTGCCAGCAGCGACGGGACAGGGTTCACCGGGGAGCTGTTTTTT. Translated, this is CASSDGTGFTGELFF.